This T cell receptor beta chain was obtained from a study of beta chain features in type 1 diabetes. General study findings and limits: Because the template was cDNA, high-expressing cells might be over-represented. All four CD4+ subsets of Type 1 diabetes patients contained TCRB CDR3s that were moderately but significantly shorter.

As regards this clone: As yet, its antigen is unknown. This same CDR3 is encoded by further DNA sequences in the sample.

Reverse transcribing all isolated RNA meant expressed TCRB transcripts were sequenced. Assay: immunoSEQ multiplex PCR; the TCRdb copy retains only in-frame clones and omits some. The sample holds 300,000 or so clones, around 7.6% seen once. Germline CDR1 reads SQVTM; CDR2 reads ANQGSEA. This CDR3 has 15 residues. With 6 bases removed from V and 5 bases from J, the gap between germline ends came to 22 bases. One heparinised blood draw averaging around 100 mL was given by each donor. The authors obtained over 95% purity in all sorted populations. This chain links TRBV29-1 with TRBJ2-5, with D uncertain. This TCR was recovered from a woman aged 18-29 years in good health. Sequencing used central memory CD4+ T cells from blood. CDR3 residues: CSVVPNRVLGETQYF. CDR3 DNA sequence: TGCAGCGTGGTCCCTAACCGGGTCCTGGGGGAGACCCAGTACTTC.